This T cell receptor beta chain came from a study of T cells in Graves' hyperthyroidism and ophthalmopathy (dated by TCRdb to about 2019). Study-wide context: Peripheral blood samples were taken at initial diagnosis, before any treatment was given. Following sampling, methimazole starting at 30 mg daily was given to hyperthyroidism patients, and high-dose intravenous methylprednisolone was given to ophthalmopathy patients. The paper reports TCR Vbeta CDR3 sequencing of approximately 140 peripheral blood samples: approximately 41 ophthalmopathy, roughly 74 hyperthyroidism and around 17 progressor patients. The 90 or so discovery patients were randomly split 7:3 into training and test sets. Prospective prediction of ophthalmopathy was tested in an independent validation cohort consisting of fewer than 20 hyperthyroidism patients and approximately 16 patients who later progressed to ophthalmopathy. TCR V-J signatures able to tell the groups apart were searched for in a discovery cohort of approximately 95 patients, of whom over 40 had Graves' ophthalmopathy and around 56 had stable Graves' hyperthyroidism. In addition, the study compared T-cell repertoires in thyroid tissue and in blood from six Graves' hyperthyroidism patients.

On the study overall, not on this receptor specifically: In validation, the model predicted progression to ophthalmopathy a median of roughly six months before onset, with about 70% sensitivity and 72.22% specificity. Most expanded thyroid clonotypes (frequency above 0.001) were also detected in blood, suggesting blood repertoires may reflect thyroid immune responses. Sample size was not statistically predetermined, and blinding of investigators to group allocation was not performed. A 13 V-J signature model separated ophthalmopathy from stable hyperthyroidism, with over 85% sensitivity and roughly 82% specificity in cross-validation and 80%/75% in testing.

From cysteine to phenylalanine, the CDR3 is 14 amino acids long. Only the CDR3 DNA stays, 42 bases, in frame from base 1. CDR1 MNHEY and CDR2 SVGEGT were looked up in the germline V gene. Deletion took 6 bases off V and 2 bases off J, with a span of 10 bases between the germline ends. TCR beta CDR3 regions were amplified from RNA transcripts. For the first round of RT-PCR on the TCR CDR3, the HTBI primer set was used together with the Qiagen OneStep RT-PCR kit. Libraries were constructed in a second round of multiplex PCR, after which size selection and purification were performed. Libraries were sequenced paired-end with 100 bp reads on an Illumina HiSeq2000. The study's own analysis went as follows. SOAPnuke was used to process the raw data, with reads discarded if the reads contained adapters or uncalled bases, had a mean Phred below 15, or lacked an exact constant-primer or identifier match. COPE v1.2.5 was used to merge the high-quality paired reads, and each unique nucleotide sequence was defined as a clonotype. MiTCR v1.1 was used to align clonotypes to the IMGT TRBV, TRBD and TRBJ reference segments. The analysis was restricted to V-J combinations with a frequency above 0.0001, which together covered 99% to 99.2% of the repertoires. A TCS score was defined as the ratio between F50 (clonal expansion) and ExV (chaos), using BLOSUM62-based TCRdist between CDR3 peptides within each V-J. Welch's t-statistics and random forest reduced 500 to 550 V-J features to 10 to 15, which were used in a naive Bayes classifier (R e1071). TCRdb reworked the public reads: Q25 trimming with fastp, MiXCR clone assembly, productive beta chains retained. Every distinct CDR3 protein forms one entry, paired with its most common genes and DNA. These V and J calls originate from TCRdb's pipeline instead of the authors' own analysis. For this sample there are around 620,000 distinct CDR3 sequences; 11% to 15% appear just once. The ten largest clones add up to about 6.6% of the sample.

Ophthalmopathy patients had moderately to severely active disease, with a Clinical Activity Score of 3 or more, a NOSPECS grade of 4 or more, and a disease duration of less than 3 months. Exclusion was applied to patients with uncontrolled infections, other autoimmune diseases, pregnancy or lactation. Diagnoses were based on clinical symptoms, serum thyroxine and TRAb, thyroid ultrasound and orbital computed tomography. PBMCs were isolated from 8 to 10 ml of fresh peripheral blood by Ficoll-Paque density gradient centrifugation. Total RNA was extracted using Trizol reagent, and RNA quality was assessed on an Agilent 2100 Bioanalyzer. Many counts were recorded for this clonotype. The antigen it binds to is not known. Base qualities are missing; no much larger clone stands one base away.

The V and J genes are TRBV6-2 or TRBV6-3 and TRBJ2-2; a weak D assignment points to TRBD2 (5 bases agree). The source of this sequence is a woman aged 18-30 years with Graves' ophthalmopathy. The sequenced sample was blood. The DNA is TGTGCCAGCAGGACGGGATCTAACACCGGGGAGCTGTTTTTT. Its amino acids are CASRTGSNTGELFF.